This T cell receptor beta chain was sequenced during a study of cytomegalovirus exposure and HLA in healthy donors. General study results and limits: The authors confirmed in vitro that a few CMV-associated chains were specific for CMV antigens.

V was cut by 8 bases and J by 3 bases, with 7 bases left in between. Germline V gives CDR1 SGHTA, CDR2 FQGNSA. The CDR3 covers 11 residues. Some clones are missing from TCRdb's copy, which holds only in-frame ones; the method was immunoSEQ multiplex PCR. The repertoire holds approximately 300,000 clones, with about nine tenths as singletons. In the case of this clone: The antigen remains unidentified.

The chain has TRBV7-2 and TRBJ2-5; no reliable D call. The sequence derives from a woman aged 18-35 years in good health and CMV-seronegative. The sample taken for sequencing was PBMCs. The CDR3 sequence is CASGQKETQYF. The CDR3 DNA sequence: TGTGCCAGCGGTCAGAAAGAGACCCAGTACTTC.